Below, 32 T cell receptor beta chains from the same sample are listed, as sequenced in a study of T cells in pancreatic ductal adenocarcinoma. The selected patients with pancreatic ductal adenocarcinoma had surgery but no neoadjuvant therapy. Generated by immunoSEQ multiplex PCR, the TCRdb table keeps only in-frame clones and is missing some. In the table there are 97,000 or so clones, about 95% of which are singletons. The material sequenced was PBMCs. These receptors were taken from a human donor with pancreatic ductal adenocarcinoma.

CDR3 bases: TGCGCCAGCAGTTCCGGACAGGGGTACGAGCAGTACTTC. Encoded protein: CASSSGQGYEQYF. The V gene is TRBV5-1, the J gene TRBJ2-7; TRBD1 agrees at 9 bases. With V trimmed by 5 bases and J by 4 bases, 4 bases remained unmatched. Germline CDR1 and CDR2: SGHRS and YFSETQ. This CDR3 contains 13 residues.

This chain uses TRBV15 with TRBJ2-5, with a possible D match to TRBD2 (6 bases). Germline V lookup: CDR1 LNHNV, CDR2 YYDKDF (reference sequence). The ends were cut back, 0 bases at V and 6 bases at J, with 11 bases in the middle. The CDR3 is made up of 14 amino acids. The CDR3 region has the DNA TGTGCCACCAGCAGAGATATTGCGGGGCAGACCCAGTACTTC. This codes for CATSRDIAGQTQYF. Complete variable domain (other parts from reference TRBV15 and TRBJ2-5): DAMVIQNPRYQVTQFGKPVTLSCSQTLNHNVMYWYQQKSSQAPKLLFHYYDKDFNNEADTPDNFQSRRPNTSFCFLDIRSPGLGDTAMYLCATSRDIAGQTQYFGPGTRLLVL.

The chain has TRBV7-2 and TRBJ2-3; TRBD2 might be the D (6 bases). The CDR3 is 16 residues long. Germline V gene lookup returns CDR1 SGHTA and CDR2 FQGNSA. The ends were cut back, 1 base at V and 0 bases at J, with 11 bases in the middle. The CDR3 protein is CASSLGDFPSTDTQYF. The CDR3 nucleotides are TGTGCCAGCAGCTTAGGGGACTTTCCGAGCACAGATACGCAGTATTTT.

V usage is TRBV5-1 and J usage is TRBJ1-1, with 7 positions matching TRBD1. Germline V gives CDR1 SGHRS, CDR2 YFSETQ. Unmatched junction bases numbered 6, after V lost 0 bases and J lost 10 bases. This CDR3 has 13 amino acids. The CDR3 reads CASSLEGGAGAFF. The CDR3 nucleotides read TGCGCCAGCAGCTTGGAAGGGGGCGCGGGAGCTTTCTTT.

This chain connects TRBV5-4 to TRBJ2-7, with 10 bases lining up with TRBD2. The CDR3 is made up of 15 amino acids. J gave up 2 bases and V 4 bases, and 6 bases lay outside the gene matches. Germline-derived CDR1 and CDR2 are SGHNT and YYREEE (reference sequence). CDR3 residues: CASSSQRGGPYEQYF. CDR3 nucleotide sequence: TGTGCCAGCAGCAGCCAGCGGGGGGGGCCCTACGAGCAGTACTTC.

V gene TRBV29-1 combines with J gene TRBJ2-7, with D tentatively TRBD1 (6 bases). Germline CDR1 SQVTM, CDR2 ANQGSEA. This CDR3 is 12 amino acids long. V was shortened by 6 bases and J by 2 bases, with 11 bases between the two germline ends. The CDR3: CSVGDITYEQYF. The CDR3 bases are TGCAGCGTGGGGGACATTACCTACGAGCAGTACTTC.

As to this clone: One junction end does not reproduce the germline sequence, and a read error may be involved. The gene calls are TRBV7-7 and TRBJ2-7, with 14 bases matching TRBD2. Germline V gene lookup returns CDR1 SSHAT and CDR2 FNYEAQ (reference sequence). CDR3 length: 15 amino acids. The CDR3 loop reads CASSYGTSGSYEQYF. Written as DNA, the CDR3 is TGTGCTAGCAGCTACGGGACTAGCGGGAGCTACGAGCAGTACTTC.

This sequence joins TRBV7-3 and TRBJ2-4, with D tentatively TRBD2 (5 bases). Germline CDR1 reads SGHTA; CDR2 reads FQGTGA. This CDR3 spans 13 amino acids. V lost 5 bases to trimming and J lost 7 bases, with 12 bases between them. CDR3 sequence reads: CASSLTSGNIQYF. In nucleotides, the CDR3 is TGTGCCAGCAGCCTCACCTCGGGGAACATTCAGTACTTC. Using reference TRBV7-3 and TRBJ2-4 for the parts outside the CDR3, the full variable domain is GAGVSQTPSNKVTEKGKYVELRCDPISGHTALYWYRQSLGQGPEFLIYFQGTGAADDSGLPNDRFFAVRPEGSVSTLKIQRTERGDSAVYLCASSLTSGNIQYFGAGTRLSVL.

The table lists this clone with a few counts. The chain carries TRBV10-3 and TRBJ1-2; D remains ambiguous. CDR1 and CDR2 from the germline V gene are ENHRY and SYGVKD. CDR3 length: 15 residues. V was shortened by 11 bases and J by 4 bases, with 23 bases between the two germline ends. As DNA, the CDR3 is TGTGCCGCCGCTGGCGGTTTTCGGGTTAGCTATGGCTACACCTTC. It codes for CAAAGGFRVSYGYTF.

The J gene is TRBJ2-5, the V gene TRBV7-9, with 7 positions matching TRBD2. Germline V gene lookup returns CDR1 SEHNR and CDR2 FQNEAQ (reference sequence). The CDR3 is 14 amino acids. V gave up 6 bases and J gave up 9 bases; unmatched junction bases: 13. The CDR3 region is CASSTREDLWSQYF. CDR3 nucleotides: TGTGCCAGCAGTACCCGGGAGGATTTATGGTCCCAGTACTTC.

This chain uses TRBV18 with TRBJ2-3; TRBD2 might be the D (6 bases). Per germline, CDR1 KGHSH and CDR2 LQKENI. V lost 3 bases, J lost 6 bases, and 13 bases lay in between. The CDR3 is 14 amino acids. The CDR3 coding sequence is TGTGCCAGCTCACCGAAGGAGGGTTCCGATACGCAGTATTTT. This gives the protein CASSPKEGSDTQYF.

The CDR3 loop reads CASSLVETYEQYF. The DNA of the CDR3 is TGTGCCAGCAGCTTGGTCGAGACCTACGAGCAGTACTTC. The chain recombines TRBV5-4 with TRBJ2-7; D is unclear. There are 13 residues in the CDR3. Between the trimmed V and J ends, which lost 0 bases and 2 bases, there was a span of 6 bases. Germline assignment: CDR1 SGHNT and CDR2 YYREEE (reference sequence).

Only one count was recorded for this clone. This sequence joins TRBV5-4 and TRBJ2-2; maybe TRBD2 (6 bases). The CDR3 loop spans 14 amino acids. The V and J ends lost 0 bases and 4 bases respectively, with 7 bases between them. The germline V gene has CDR1 SGHNT and CDR2 YYREEE (reference sequence). CDR3 nucleotide sequence: TGTGCCAGCAGCTTGGGGGGGGTCACCGGGGAGCTGTTTTTT. It yields the protein CASSLGGVTGELFF.

The gene calls are TRBV5-6 and TRBJ2-1; tentative D call: TRBD1 (6 bases). Trimming cost V 0 bases and J 2 bases, with 12 bases left between them. Looked up from germline, CDR1 is SGHDT and CDR2 is YYEEEE. The CDR3 runs 16 residues. The CDR3 DNA reads as TGTGCCAGCAGCTTGGAGGCCGGGACAACCTACAATGAGCAGTTCTTC. Translating it yields CASSLEAGTTYNEQFF.

The genes are TRBV9 and TRBJ2-7; maybe TRBD2 (6 bases). Trimming took off 3 bases at V and 4 bases at J, with 8 bases between the two ends. The V gene's germline CDR1 is SGDLS and CDR2 YYNGEE. The CDR3 sequence is 12 residues long. CDR3 DNA sequence: TGTGCCAGCAGCGCGGAGGGATACGAGCAGTACTTC. Protein: CASSAEGYEQYF.

The chain has TRBV5-1 and TRBJ2-5, with 12 bases identical to TRBD2. V lost 4 bases, J lost 2 bases, and 6 bases stayed unmatched. CDR3 size: 16 residues. Germline V gene sequence: CDR1 SGHRS, CDR2 YFSETQ. CDR3 sequence: CASSKGTSGFQETQYF. The CDR3 coding sequence is TGCGCCAGCAGCAAAGGGACTAGCGGGTTTCAAGAGACCCAGTACTTC. Variable domain in full (rest from reference TRBV5-1 and TRBJ2-5): KAGVTQTPRYLIKTRGQQVTLSCSPISGHRSVSWYQQTPGQGLQFLFEYFSETQRNKGNFPGRFSGRQFSNSRSEMNVSTLELGDSALYLCASSKGTSGFQETQYFGPGTRLLVL.

The rearrangement links TRBV5-1 to TRBJ2-1; TRBD2 matches 9 bases. Germline CDR1 reads SGHRS; CDR2 reads YFSETQ. This CDR3 comprises 16 residues. Germline trimming cut 0 bases from V and 7 bases from J; bases unmatched to any gene: 8. CDR3: CASSLAAGGPGNEQFF. In DNA, the CDR3 is TGCGCCAGCAGCTTGGCCGCGGGAGGGCCGGGGAATGAGCAGTTCTTC.

V usage is TRBV30 and J usage is TRBJ1-5; possibly TRBD1 for D (6 bases). Germline V lookup: CDR1 GTSNPN, CDR2 SVGIG (reference sequence). The length of the CDR3 is 13 residues. V was clipped by 5 bases and J by 7 bases, with 15 bases between them. This CDR3 reads CAWSGVGDQPQHF. The CDR3 nucleotides read TGTGCCTGGTCAGGGGTGGGGGACCAGCCCCAGCATTTT.

This chain uses TRBV18 with TRBJ2-3; 8 bases fit TRBD2. CDR1 and CDR2 (germline): KGHSH, LQKENI. This CDR3 comprises 13 residues. V lost 5 bases to trimming and J lost 6 bases; unmatched junction nucleotides: 4. CDR3 region: CASSIAGSDTQYF. In DNA form, the CDR3 reads TGTGCCAGCTCAATAGCGGGATCGGATACGCAGTATTTT.

This chain joins TRBV19 and TRBJ2-2, with D perhaps matching TRBD2 (5 bases). This CDR3 has 14 amino acids. Germline CDR1 LNHDA, CDR2 SQIVND (reference sequence). V lost 6 bases, J lost 5 bases, and 13 bases lay in between. CDR3 coding DNA: TGTGCCAGTAGGGTAGCGAAGCTTACCGGGGAGCTGTTTTTT. This gives the protein CASRVAKLTGELFF.

The V call is TRBV19, the J call TRBJ1-5, with D tentatively TRBD1 (6 bases). The CDR3 consists of 15 residues. The germline V gene encodes CDR1 LNHDA and CDR2 SQIVND (reference sequence). V lost 8 bases and J 5 bases, leaving 19 bases between the germline ends. The CDR3: CASDRTQGIDQPQHF. CDR3 sequence (DNA): TGTGCCAGTGACCGTACACAGGGAATCGATCAGCCCCAGCATTTT.

The chain joins TRBV30 to TRBJ1-2; no definite D call. The CDR3 runs 14 residues. V dropped 0 bases and J dropped 4 bases, with 12 bases sitting between them. CDR1 GTSNPN and CDR2 SVGIG come from the germline V gene (reference sequence). The CDR3, as DNA: TGTGCCTGGAGTGTCAAGCAGGCGCCCTATGGCTACACCTTC. Translating it yields CAWSVKQAPYGYTF.

This sequence joins TRBV29-1 and TRBJ2-7; 7 bases are a match to TRBD2. Per the germline V gene, CDR1 is SQVTM and CDR2 is ANQGSEA. V lost 5 bases, J lost 1 base, and 5 bases stayed unmatched. The CDR3 extends over 13 amino acids. CDR3 sequence reads: CSVKASGSYEQYF. The CDR3 nucleotides read TGCAGCGTTAAGGCTAGCGGATCCTACGAGCAGTACTTC.

The sample holds a few counts of this clone. The J gene is TRBJ1-5, the V gene TRBV19; tentatively, D is TRBD1 (6 bases). Looked up from germline, CDR1 is LNHDA and CDR2 is SQIVND (reference sequence). V gave up 5 bases and J gave up 3 bases, with 11 bases separating them. The CDR3 loop spans 14 amino acids. CDR3 region: CASSVDRNNQPQHF. The DNA of the CDR3 is TGTGCCAGTAGTGTTGACAGGAACAATCAGCCCCAGCATTTT.

This clone was picked up one time. This chain joins TRBV15 and TRBJ2-2; 10 positions agree with TRBD2. CDR3 size: 15 residues. V trimming: 0 bases; J trimming: 5 bases; junction bases outside the gene matches: 0. Germline CDR1 is LNHNV and CDR2 is YYDKDF (reference sequence). The CDR3 sequence is CATSRELAGTGELFF. Written as DNA, the CDR3 is TGTGCCACCAGCAGAGAACTAGCGGGAACCGGGGAGCTGTTTTTT.

The chain couples TRBV9 to TRBJ2-7; TRBD2 agrees at 13 bases. The CDR3 covers 15 residues. Germline V gene sequence: CDR1 SGDLS, CDR2 YYNGEE. Germline trimming cut 3 bases from V and 4 bases from J; bases unmatched to any gene: 4. The CDR3 DNA sequence: TGTGCCAGCAGCGCCTCGGGACTAGCGGGGTACGAGCAGTACTTC. Translated: CASSASGLAGYEQYF.

The rearrangement uses TRBV28 and TRBJ2-7; 10 positions match TRBD1. Per germline, CDR1 MDHEN and CDR2 SYDVKM. Trimming removed 7 bases from V and 3 bases from J; junction bases left unmatched: 3. The CDR3 is made up of 13 amino acids. DNA for the CDR3: TGTGCCAGCATTGGACAGGGGGTCTACGAGCAGTACTTC. It codes for CASIGQGVYEQYF.

This chain joins TRBV7-2 and TRBJ1-2; 11 bases match TRBD1. The CDR3 loop spans 15 amino acids. The V gene's germline CDR1 is SGHTA and CDR2 FQGNSA. Trimming at V came to 1 base and at J to 7 bases, leaving 5 bases not matched to a gene. The CDR3 sequence: CASSLVGQGARGYTF. Written as DNA, the CDR3 is TGTGCCAGCAGCTTAGTTGGACAGGGGGCGCGTGGCTACACCTTC.

This clone was observed once. The V gene is TRBV11-1, the J gene TRBJ2-1, with 7 bases aligning to TRBD1. This CDR3 has 15 amino acids. The V segment lost 5 bases and the J segment 1 base; nucleotides outside the gene matches: 5. Germline CDR1 and CDR2: SGHAT and FQDESV (reference sequence). The CDR3 protein is CASSIGQASYNEQFF. The CDR3 nucleotides are TGTGCCAGCAGCATCGGACAGGCATCCTACAATGAGCAGTTCTTC.

The chain employs TRBV30 and TRBJ2-7, with D maybe TRBD2 (6 bases). The CDR3 runs 11 residues. The germline V gene has CDR1 GTSNPN and CDR2 SVGIG (reference sequence). The V end lost 6 bases, the J end lost 6 bases, and 12 bases lay between the germline ends. CDR3 amino acids: CACQTGVEQYF. In nucleotides, the CDR3 is TGTGCCTGCCAAACGGGGGTCGAGCAGTACTTC.

The chain uses TRBV18 and TRBJ2-1, with a possible D match to TRBD2 (6 bases). In germline, CDR1 is KGHSH, CDR2 LQKENI. CDR3 length equals 16 residues. Trimming cost V 0 bases and J 2 bases, with 11 bases left between them. The CDR3, as DNA: TGTGCCAGCTCACCACCTTACGGGAGAACCTACAATGAGCAGTTCTTC. Its translation: CASSPPYGRTYNEQFF.

The V gene is TRBV6-5, the J gene TRBJ2-7, with 7 positions matching TRBD2. This CDR3 has 15 amino acids. Germline V lookup: CDR1 MNHEY, CDR2 SVGAGI. The ends lost 0 bases at V and 0 bases at J; junction bases unmatched: 2. CDR3 sequence: CASSYSWTSSYEQYF. The CDR3 DNA is TGTGCCAGCAGTTACTCTTGGACTAGCTCCTACGAGCAGTACTTC.